The present T cell receptor (beta chain) was sequenced within a study of vaccination effects on CD4 cells after COVID-19. Libraries were prepared by immunoSEQ multiplex PCR; TCRdb keeps only in-frame clonotypes and omits some of them. The sample records some 23,000 clones, roughly 75% being singletons. With regard to this clone: What it recognizes is unknown.

Germline V gene data show CDR1 as SGHTA and CDR2 as FQGNSA. This CDR3 spans 16 amino acids. The V end was cut by 1 base, the J end by 0 bases, with 10 bases between. Cultured cells yielded isolated CD4+ T cells after 10 days. No vaccinee had earlier SARS-CoV-2 infection, and nucleocapsid antibodies were negative. The receptor was derived from a human donor who received a COVID-19 vaccine. The chain combines TRBV7-2 with TRBJ2-1, with D possibly matching TRBD1 (6 bases). The sequences come from CD4+ T cells from PBMCs cultured without peptide, collected before COVID-19 vaccination. CDR3 sequence: CASSLDGQSSYNEQFF. CDR3 nucleotides: TGTGCCAGCAGCTTAGACGGACAGAGCTCCTACAATGAGCAGTTCTTC.